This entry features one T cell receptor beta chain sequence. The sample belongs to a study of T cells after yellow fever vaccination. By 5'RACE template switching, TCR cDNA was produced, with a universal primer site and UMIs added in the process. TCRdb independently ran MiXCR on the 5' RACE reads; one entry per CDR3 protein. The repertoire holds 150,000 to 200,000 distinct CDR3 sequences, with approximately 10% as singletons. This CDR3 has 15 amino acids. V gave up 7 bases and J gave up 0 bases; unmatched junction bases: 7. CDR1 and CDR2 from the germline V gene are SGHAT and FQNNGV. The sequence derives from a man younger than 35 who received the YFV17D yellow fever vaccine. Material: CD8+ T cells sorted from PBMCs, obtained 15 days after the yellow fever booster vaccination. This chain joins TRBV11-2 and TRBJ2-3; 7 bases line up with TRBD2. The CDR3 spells CASKFLADSTDTQYF. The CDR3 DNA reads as TGTGCCAGCAAATTTCTAGCGGATAGCACAGATACGCAGTATTTT.